This TCR beta chain was observed in a study of blood T cell repertoires in COVID-19. Original processing methods: The authors estimated nucleated cell counts from reference gene primer amplification. Sequenced by immunoSEQ multiplex PCR; TCRdb stores in-frame clones only, minus some. V, J and clone size derive from that table, while D and trimming were established from the DNA sequence. Among some 180,000 clones listed, about 83% were seen once. This clonotype originated in a woman in her seventies who had recovered from COVID-19. The source material was peripheral blood.

The CDR3 DNA reads as TGTGCCAGCAGTGAGGGCCCTCGGTGGACTCCACCTACCATATATTTT. Its protein is CASSEGPRWTPPTIYF. This chain links TRBV6-1 with TRBJ1-3; D gene uncertain. CDR3 length equals 16 residues. CDR1 is MNHNS and CDR2 is SASEGT in the germline V gene. The V gene lost 3 bases and the J gene lost 10 bases, with 22 bases spanning the gap.